Described below is a single T cell receptor beta chain sequence and its context. No antigen is known for it. The sample originates from a study of T-cell reconstitution after alpha-beta-depleted transplantation in children. Findings of the study overall: In patients about two months after transplant, alpha-beta T cells reportedly arose from several hundred expanded graft clones. At one year after transplant, newly produced T cells mostly accounted for T-cell counts and diversity. The study traced high day-60 TCRbeta diversity in some patients to surviving recipient T cells and thymic progenitors.

A TCRbeta library incorporating unique molecular identifiers was prepared. TCRdb reanalysed the PCR reads using MiXCR and keeps one entry per CDR3 protein. The sample yields around 500,000 distinct CDR3 sequences, 23% seen once. The receptor was isolated from a boy less than two years old who had a stem cell transplant for acute myeloid leukemia, so the T cells may come from the graft donor. The sequencing used PBMCs, mostly from graft donor cells, collected 360 days after TCRalphabeta/CD19-depleted stem cell transplant.

Written as DNA, the CDR3 is TGCAGTGCTAGGGCCTCCGGGCATAGCAATCAGCCCCAGCATTTT. The encoded protein is CSARASGHSNQPQHF. V and J are TRBV20-1 and TRBJ1-5; D unclear. CDR1 and CDR2 (germline): DFQATT, SNEGSKA (reference sequence). V was trimmed by 3 bases and J by 0 bases, leaving 12 bases between them. There are 15 residues in the CDR3.